This entry features one T cell receptor beta chain sequence. Its antigen has not been determined. No base qualities exist here, and no much larger clone lies one base off it. The sample is drawn from a study of a mutant IDH1 vaccine in newly diagnosed glioma (dated by TCRdb to 2020 to 2022). As for the study more broadly: The approximately 32 treated patients were roughly 62% male and roughly 40% female, with a mean age of approximately 38 years. Before enrollment, most patients had been given radiochemotherapy with temozolomide as standard therapy, while the rest had received either radiotherapy alone or temozolomide alone. Peripheral blood was drawn at six visits: V03 (baseline), V05, V07, V10, V12 and V13. Longitudinal TCRB deep sequencing was performed for 20 to 30 treated patients wherever samples were available for exploratory analyses. Paper-wide results and their limitations: PBMC samples for TCRB deep sequencing were selected based on availability. It was noted by the authors that analyses of patient blood samples could not be reproduced owing to sample limitations. Changes in the top peripheral T cell clonotypes picked up by TCRB sequencing did not appear to be linked to pseudoprogression. Vaccine-induced immune responses across multiple MHC alleles were detected in about 93% of patients.

From its cysteine to its phenylalanine, the CDR3 spans 11 amino acids. The CDR3 DNA has 33 bases and is translated from base 1. The trim is 4 bases for V and 7 bases for J, with a gap of 10 bases between the germline ends. In the germline V gene, CDR1 corresponds to SQVTM and CDR2 to ANQGSEA. In the paper's terms, the time point label means: baseline, week 1 (first vaccination visit). According to the study, the label for this sample's treatment or condition signals: pre-vaccination baseline after standard-of-care therapy. Newly diagnosed WHO grade 3 or 4 IDH1-mutant astrocytomas showing loss of nuclear ATRX were present in the donors. The samples were drawn from NOA16, a multicentre, single-arm, open-label phase I trial in Germany that tested a mutant IDH1 peptide vaccine in humans for the first time. For immunogenicity testing, the blood drawn at visit V03 was used as the baseline sample. Genomic DNA for TCRB sequencing was extracted from EDTA blood using the DNeasy Blood and Tissue Kit.

Libraries were built with the immunoSEQ multiplex PCR assay. Following the manufacturer's protocol, the hsTCRB Kit was used to amplify rearranged TCR beta chain sequences. TCRB libraries were sequenced on an Illumina MiSeq. The authors' pipeline ran thus. Demultiplexing, trimming and gene mapping were performed with the kit vendor's proprietary platform. TCRdb provides this immuneACCESS table in a form limited to in-frame rearrangements. Some clones are lacking; in checked studies, under half of them reflect an unresolved V gene, and why the rest are absent is not known. The V and J calls and the clone size are those of that table, but D and trimming were determined from the DNA. The sample profile shows about 34,000 clones; more than 70% of them were found once. The top ten clonotypes cover roughly 10% of the sample.

This clonotype was obtained from a man aged 45-60 years with glioma. Some clones in this sample may be carry-over from other donors' samples. The sample in question was peripheral blood mononuclear cells (PBMCs), obtained from a glioma patient treated with radiotherapy, temozolomide or both. The chain employs TRBV29-1 and TRBJ1-2; 5 matching bases give a weak D call of TRBD1. The CDR3 protein sequence reads: CSVAQGSGYTF. Here is the DNA: TGCAGCGTTGCGCAGGGCAGTGGCTACACCTTC.